The sequence of this TCR beta chain was determined in a study of post-analysis software for immune sequencing data. General study points: In patients, five or six TRBV segments were more frequent than in controls, with TRBV5-6, TRBV5-1 and TRBV20-1 among them.

Prepared libraries of TCR beta cDNA carried unique molecular identifiers. TCRdb called the PCR reads again in MiXCR, with one record for every CDR3 protein. The sample contains about 820,000 distinct CDR3 sequences, roughly 58% of which appear only once. There are a few counts of this clonotype. No antigen is known for it. With 5 bases clipped from V and 3 bases from J, the junction kept 7 bases outside the gene matches. Germline values: CDR1 SQVTM, CDR2 ANQGSEA. The CDR3 contains 14 residues. The material sequenced was blood. The TCR originated in a girl under 18 with multiple sclerosis. The chain links TRBV29-1 to TRBJ2-5; 9 bases match TRBD2. The CDR3 region is CSVRGVAGEETQYF. The CDR3 DNA sequence: TGCAGCGTTCGTGGGGTAGCGGGAGAAGAGACCCAGTACTTC.